These T cell receptor beta chains were read from a single sample in a study of T cell repertoires in aging, cancer and after chemotherapy. TCRdb processed the multiplex PCR reads anew with MiXCR; each CDR3 protein has one entry. This sample carries roughly 6,000 distinct CDR3 sequences, roughly a fifth of them seen once, and the ten largest clones take around 2.6%. The specimen sequenced was blood. The receptors derive from a human donor with a blood cancer. Each CDR3 is given with its conserved first and last residue. The D gene is left open where the match is weak. A clone size is listed for some rows: how often the clone was seen (once, few, many), or a class if it is expanded.

clone_size j_call d_call v_call cdr3_aa cdr3_nt
few TRBJ1-5 . TRBV6-2/TRBV6-3 CASSYLSGVNQPQHF TGTGCCAGCAGTTACTTATCTGGGGTCAATCAGCCCCAGCATTTT
. TRBJ2-2 . TRBV20-1 CSASPRRGLPSNTGELFF TGCAGTGCTAGTCCCCGCAGGGGACTCCCCTCGAACACCGGGGAGCTGTTTTTT
. TRBJ1-2 . TRBV5-1 CASSRFRGDDYGYTF TGCGCCAGCAGCCGATTCCGAGGGGACGACTATGGCTACACCTTC
few TRBJ2-7 TRBD1 TRBV20-1 CSASLGGTGEYEQYF TGCAGTGCTTCCCTAGGGGGGACAGGGGAATACGAGCAGTACTTC
medium-sized TRBJ2-2 TRBD2 TRBV5-6 CASTAGLAGGQYTGELFF TGTGCCAGCACCGCCGGACTAGCGGGGGGCCAATACACCGGGGAGCTGTTTTTT
. TRBJ2-7 TRBD2 TRBV7-2 CASSPYIGTSGPYEQYF TGTGCCAGCAGCCCGTACATCGGGACTAGCGGTCCCTACGAGCAGTACTTC
. TRBJ2-1 TRBD1 TRBV4-1 CASSQGQGVSYNEQFF TGCGCCAGCAGCCAGGGACAGGGTGTATCCTACAATGAGCAGTTCTTC
medium-sized TRBJ2-7 TRBD1 TRBV5-6 CASSPGTGWDLEQYF TGTGCCAGCAGCCCAGGGACAGGGTGGGACCTGGAGCAGTACTTC
. TRBJ1-5 . TRBV18 CASSPQEGGNQHF TGTGCCAGCTCACCCCAGGAGGGTGGGAACCAGCATTTT
. TRBJ2-2 . TRBV19 CASSFRNTGELFF TGTGCCAGTAGTTTCCGTAACACCGGGGAGCTGTTTTTT
medium-sized TRBJ1-5 . TRBV6-5 CASTTGGGQPQHF TGTGCCAGCACGACGGGGGGGGGGCAGCCCCAGCATTTT
. TRBJ1-2 TRBD1 TRBV19 CASLDRGGYGYTF TGTGCCAGTTTGGACAGGGGCGGGTATGGCTACACCTTC
. TRBJ1-1 . TRBV20-1 CSAIRHMRNTEAFF TGCAGTGCCATTAGACACATGAGAAACACTGAAGCTTTCTTT
. TRBJ1-6 TRBD1 TRBV20-1 CSARGQGGYGSPLHF TGCAGTGCTAGGGGACAGGGAGGGTATGGGTCACCCCTCCACTTT
. TRBJ2-1 TRBD2 TRBV11-1 CASSLSTTSGTSYNERFF TGTGCCAGCAGCTTATCGACGACTAGCGGGACCTCCTACAATGAGCGGTTCTTC
. TRBJ2-3 TRBD2 TRBV20-1 CSARAAGGQFTDTQYF TGCAGTGCTAGGGCGGCGGGGGGCCAATTCACAGATACGCAGTATTTT
medium-sized TRBJ1-6 . TRBV27 CASSLGNSPLHF TGTGCCAGCAGTTTGGGGAATTCACCCCTCCACTTT
medium-sized TRBJ2-5 TRBD1 TRBV6-2/TRBV6-3 CASSYAGTGKYQETQYF TGTGCCAGCAGTTACGCCGGGACAGGGAAATACCAAGAGACCCAGTACTTC
medium-sized TRBJ1-2 . TRBV5-6 CASSFFGFESYGYTF TGTGCCAGCAGCTTTTTCGGCTTCGAAAGCTATGGCTACACCTTC
. TRBJ2-3 . TRBV21-1 CASSKKAKYSGGRSTDTQYF TGTGCCAGCAGCAAAAAAGCCAAATACTCAGGGGGACGGAGCACAGATACGCAGTATTTT
medium-sized TRBJ2-1 . TRBV12-3/TRBV12-4 CASSSTAVNYNEQFF TGTGCCAGCAGTTCTACAGCGGTCAACTACAATGAGCAGTTCTTC
medium-sized TRBJ2-7 . TRBV12-3/TRBV12-4 CASSFSQGRTEQYF TGTGCCAGCAGTTTTAGTCAGGGACGGACCGAGCAGTACTTC
medium-sized TRBJ2-3 . TRBV12-3/TRBV12-4 CASSLRRGGVTDTQYF TGTGCCAGCAGTTTAAGGCGAGGTGGCGTCACAGATACGCAGTATTTT
few TRBJ2-5 . TRBV5-3 CARSLGSDGGGETQYF TGTGCCAGAAGCTTGGGAAGCGACGGAGGGGGGGAGACCCAGTACTTC